What follows are 17 T cell receptor beta chains derived from one specimen sequenced in a study of post-analysis software for immune sequencing data. Findings and caveats of the study: Roughly five TRBV segments, including TRBV5-6, TRBV5-1 and TRBV20-1, were more frequent in patients than controls.

The authors incorporated unique molecular identifiers into the TCR beta cDNA libraries. TCRdb called the PCR reads again in MiXCR, with one record for every CDR3 protein. Of more than 500,000 distinct CDR3 sequences listed, approximately 31% were seen once; the top ten hold around 6%. No antigen has been identified for these receptors. The sequencing sample was made of blood. All receptors derive from a girl aged 2 to 17 with multiple sclerosis.

This clonotype came up many times. This chain connects TRBV20-1 to TRBJ2-7; D gene unclear. V gave up 1 base and J gave up 1 base, with 11 bases separating them. The CDR3 covers 14 residues. The germline V gene has CDR1 DFQATT and CDR2 SNEGSKA (reference sequence). Here the CDR3 reads CSARGGYRSYEQYF. CDR3 nucleotides: TGCAGTGCTAGAGGGGGATATAGGTCCTACGAGCAGTACTTC.

The chain recombines TRBV7-3 with TRBJ2-1, with TRBD2 as a possible D gene (5 bases). The CDR3 spans 15 residues. V lost 1 base to trimming and J lost 3 bases, with 10 bases between them. CDR1 is SGHTA and CDR2 is FQGTGA in the germline V gene. CDR3 sequence reads: CASSLRGSLYNEQFF. CDR3 in DNA: TGTGCCAGCAGCTTAAGAGGGTCCCTCTACAATGAGCAGTTCTTC.

The rearrangement uses TRBV19 and TRBJ1-5; D is unresolved. CDR1 is LNHDA, CDR2 SQIVND, per germline (reference sequence). Trimming shortened V by 7 bases and J by 2 bases, and 15 bases separated the two germline ends. The CDR3 consists of 15 residues. This CDR3 reads CASNPPTTRNQPQHF. The DNA for the CDR3 is TGTGCCAGTAACCCTCCGACAACGCGCAATCAGCCCCAGCATTTT.

This clonotype was recorded many times. This sequence joins TRBV4-1 and TRBJ1-2; TRBD1 aligns across 10 bases. V lost 1 base, J lost 5 bases, and 4 bases stayed unmatched. Germline CDR1 reads MGHRA; CDR2 reads YSYEKL. This CDR3 has 15 residues. The CDR3 is CASSQGTGGTYGYTF. CDR3 sequence (DNA): TGCGCCAGCAGCCAAGGGACAGGGGGGACATATGGCTACACCTTC.

The table lists this clonotype with a few counts. The chain combines TRBV5-5 with TRBJ2-6; D may be TRBD1 or TRBD2 (6 bases each). Trimming removed 3 bases from V and 1 base from J, with 20 bases in between. Germline V lookup: CDR1 SGHKS, CDR2 YYEKEE (reference sequence). The CDR3 length is 19 residues. This chain's CDR3 is CASSSPGSRGASGANVLTF. The CDR3, as DNA: TGTGCCAGCAGCTCGCCCGGGAGCAGGGGAGCATCTGGGGCCAACGTCCTGACTTTC.

This clonotype has a handful of counts. The chain recombines TRBV20-1 with TRBJ2-5; D remains unclear. V was clipped by 3 bases and J by 5 bases, with 10 bases between them. Germline V gene data show CDR1 as DFQATT and CDR2 as SNEGSKA (reference sequence). There are 12 residues in the CDR3. The CDR3 protein is CSARDYLETQYF. DNA for the CDR3: TGCAGTGCTAGGGATTATTTGGAGACCCAGTACTTC.

The count of this clonotype is one. A junction end diverges from the germline sequence, so it may reflect a read error. The chain recombines TRBV20-1 with TRBJ2-1, with TRBD2 identical over 15 bases. The CDR3 has 19 residues. Per germline, CDR1 DFQATT and CDR2 SNEGSKA (reference sequence). The CDR3 DNA reads TGTAGTGCTCCTACTGGACTAGCGGGGGGGGCCAGCTCCTACAATGAGCAGTTCTTC. Translating it yields CSAPTGLAGGASSYNEQFF.

The chain employs TRBV18 and TRBJ2-5, with 8 bases fitting TRBD1. The CDR3 extends over 14 amino acids. The junction had 6 bases not matched to a gene; V was cut back by 8 bases and J by 1 base. Germline CDR1 and CDR2: KGHSH and LQKENI. The CDR3 sequence: CASSPTGVQETQYF. As DNA, the CDR3 is TGTGCCAGCAGCCCGACAGGGGTCCAAGAGACCCAGTACTTC.

This rearrangement joins TRBV3-1 to TRBJ1-2, with D possibly matching TRBD1 (6 bases). V was clipped by 5 bases and J by 6 bases, with 13 bases between them. Germline values: CDR1 LGHDT, CDR2 YNNKEL (reference sequence). CDR3 length: 13 residues. The chain's CDR3 is CASSSGAGDGYTF. The CDR3 bases are TGTGCCAGCAGCAGCGGGGCAGGGGATGGCTACACCTTC.

This clonotype was detected only a few times. The chain uses TRBV12-3 or TRBV12-4 and TRBJ2-3, with 9 bases aligning to TRBD2. The CDR3 contains 16 residues. V gave up 4 bases and J gave up 2 bases; unmatched junction bases: 7. In DNA, the CDR3 is TGTGCCAGCAGTTACGAACGCGGGGGGGCCACAGATACGCAGTATTTT. Translated, it gives CASSYERGGATDTQYF.

This clonotype came up once. V gene TRBV7-9 combines with J gene TRBJ2-1; 7 bases agree with TRBD1. The germline V gene encodes CDR1 SEHNR and CDR2 FQNEAQ (reference sequence). Germline trimming cut 10 bases from V and 5 bases from J; bases unmatched to any gene: 14. The CDR3 has 15 amino acids. CDR3 sequence: CATERGDSLNNEQFF. DNA for the CDR3: TGTGCCACCGAAAGAGGGGACAGCCTAAACAATGAGCAGTTCTTC.

This clonotype has only a few counts. The J gene is TRBJ2-7, the V gene TRBV20-1; D is unclear. Germline V CDR1 and CDR2: DFQATT, SNEGSKA (reference sequence). The CDR3 contains 11 residues. Trimming left V 0 bases short and J 6 bases short, with 6 bases between. In DNA form, the CDR3 reads TGCAGTGCTAGAGATCAGCCCGAGCAGTACTTC. Translated, it gives CSARDQPEQYF.

The CDR3 region has the DNA TGCGCCAGCAGCCTGGGGGGTGGGAGAGACTACTACGAGCAGTACTTC. This sequence encodes CASSLGGGRDYYEQYF. The gene calls are TRBV5-1 and TRBJ2-7; weak D call: TRBD2 (6 bases). The V and J ends lost 4 bases and 3 bases respectively, with 20 bases between them. This CDR3 contains 16 residues. Germline V gene data show CDR1 as SGHRS and CDR2 as YFSETQ. Using reference TRBV5-1 and TRBJ2-7 for the parts outside the CDR3, the full variable domain is KAGVTQTPRYLIKTRGQQVTLSCSPISGHRSVSWYQQTPGQGLQFLFEYFSETQRNKGNFPGRFSGRQFSNSRSEMNVSTLELGDSALYLCASSLGGGRDYYEQYFGPGTRLTVT.

This clonotype was counted only a few times. The J gene is TRBJ1-5, the V gene TRBV6-6; possibly TRBD1 for D (6 bases). Germline CDR1 is MNHNY and CDR2 is SVGAGI (reference sequence). The V end lost 7 bases, the J end lost 6 bases, and 16 bases lay between the germline ends. The CDR3 length is 14 residues. CDR3: CASTHPGVTQPQHF. The CDR3 DNA is TGTGCCAGCACCCACCCAGGGGTCACTCAGCCCCAGCATTTT.

The table lists this clonotype with a count of one. V and J are TRBV6-6 and TRBJ2-3; no clear D. Per germline, CDR1 MNHNY and CDR2 SVGAGI (reference sequence). V was clipped by 2 bases and J by 2 bases, with 11 bases between them. The CDR3 extends over 15 amino acids. DNA of the CDR3: TGTGCCAGCAGTTACCCACGAGTGGACACAGATACGCAGTATTTT. It specifies CASSYPRVDTDTQYF.

This clonotype was seen more than once but under ten times. The rearrangement uses TRBV6-5 and TRBJ1-5; 7 bases are shared with TRBD1. V dropped 10 bases and J dropped 4; count of bases not matched to a gene: 7. Germline values: CDR1 MNHEY, CDR2 SVGAGI. There are 13 residues in the CDR3. The CDR3 DNA sequence: TGTGCCACCCAAGGGACAGAGAATCAGCCCCAGCATTTT. This codes for CATQGTENQPQHF.

The chain is built from TRBV20-1 and TRBJ2-5, with D maybe TRBD1 (6 bases). Germline loops: CDR1 DFQATT, CDR2 SNEGSKA (reference sequence). The CDR3 length is 13 residues. V shed 4 bases and J shed 1 base, with 10 bases lying between them. CDR3 sequence reads: CSAIDRSQETQYF. In nucleotides, the CDR3 is TGCAGTGCTATCGACAGGAGCCAAGAGACCCAGTACTTC.